These T cell receptor beta chains were read from a single sample in a study of blood T cell repertoires in COVID-19. The method was immunoSEQ multiplex PCR; TCRdb's version includes in-frame clones alone and lacks a portion of them. The top ten clones hold 6.8% of a sample with nearly 110,000 clones, about 87% of them seen once. The sequencing sample was made of peripheral blood. These receptors were obtained from a man over 45 with active or convalescent COVID-19. CDR3s include the opening cysteine and the closing phenylalanine or tryptophan. Fields, in order: J gene, clone size, V gene, D gene, CDR3 protein, CDR3 DNA. The D gene is left open where the match is weak. Clone size is stated in some rows and not others, as once, few, many or a class when expanded.

>TRBJ2-5|-|TRBV28|-
CASTGSQETQYF
TGTGCCAGCACTGGGAGCCAAGAGACCCAGTACTTC
>TRBJ1-1|-|TRBV9|TRBD1
CASSVVEGGQGRAFF
TGTGCCAGCAGCGTAGTAGAGGGGGGACAGGGACGAGCTTTCTTT
>TRBJ2-2|-|TRBV10-3|-
CAISERTGVSSGSPIEEELFF
TGTGCCATCAGTGAGCGGACAGGGGTTTCTAGCGGGAGCCCCATCGAGGAGGAGCTGTTTTTT
>TRBJ2-7|-|TRBV4-3|TRBD2
CASSRTSGSYEQYF
TGCGCCAGCAGCCGGACTAGCGGGAGTTACGAGCAGTACTTC
>TRBJ1-1|-|TRBV27|-
CASSSPGASAFF
TGTGCCAGCAGCTCCCCAGGGGCCTCCGCTTTCTTT
>TRBJ2-2|few|TRBV27|TRBD2
CASRRWGGLNTGELFF
TGTGCCAGCAGACGATGGGGAGGGTTGAACACCGGGGAGCTGTTTTTT
>TRBJ1-3|-|TRBV5-3|TRBD1
CARSQGQVPGNTIYF
TGTGCCAGAAGCCAAGGACAGGTTCCTGGAAACACCATATATTTT
>TRBJ2-3|-|TRBV19|-
CASSIDLRQDTQYF
TGTGCCAGTAGTATAGATTTACGACAGGATACGCAGTATTTT
>TRBJ1-4|-|TRBV27|TRBD1
CASSSGQGAKHGKLFF
TGTGCCAGCAGTTCGGGACAGGGGGCCAAGCACGGAAAACTGTTTTTT
>TRBJ1-2|-|TRBV30|TRBD1
CAWSNRGRLGYTF
TGTGCCTGGAGCAACAGGGGGCGGTTGGGCTACACCTTC
>TRBJ2-6|few|TRBV5-4|-
CASSLYGSGANVLTF
TGTGCCAGCAGCTTGTACGGCTCTGGGGCCAACGTCCTGACTTTC
>TRBJ2-1|-|TRBV28|TRBD2
CASRLAGGPSSNEQFF
TGTGCCAGCAGACTAGCGGGAGGGCCGTCCTCCAATGAGCAGTTCTTC
>TRBJ2-2|-|TRBV19|-
CASSTQATNTGELFF
TGTGCCAGTAGTACACAGGCAACCAACACCGGGGAGCTGTTTTTT
>TRBJ1-1|-|TRBV19|-
CASTLGRRMNTEAFF
TGTGCCAGTACCTTGGGGAGGAGAATGAACACTGAAGCTTTCTTT
>TRBJ1-2|-|TRBV11-2|TRBD1
CASSLDQGGVSGYTF
TGTGCCAGCAGCTTAGACCAGGGGGGCGTGTCTGGCTACACCTTC
>TRBJ1-3|once|TRBV6-5|TRBD1
CASSRTGLGNTIYF
TGTGCCAGCAGTCGGACAGGCCTTGGAAACACCATATATTTT
>TRBJ2-1|-|TRBV11-3|TRBD2
CASSRTSGNNEQFF
TGTGCCAGCAGTAGGACTAGCGGGAACAATGAGCAGTTCTTC
>TRBJ2-7|-|TRBV6-5|-
CASSVPRDTLGEQYF
TGTGCCAGCAGCGTACCCCGGGACACCTTGGGCGAGCAGTACTTC
>TRBJ2-2|-|TRBV5-1|TRBD2
CASSLGTSTGELFF
TGCGCCAGCAGCTTGGGGACTAGCACCGGGGAGCTGTTTTTT
>TRBJ2-3|-|TRBV5-1|-
CASSLAVVTDTQYF
TGCGCCAGCAGCCTGGCGGTGGTGACAGATACGCAGTATTTT
>TRBJ1-6|-|TRBV5-6|-
CASSLESGFPSPLHF
TGTGCCAGCAGCTTGGAATCAGGGTTCCCTTCACCCCTCCACTTT
>TRBJ2-1|-|TRBV28|TRBD2
CASTPTSGIYNEQFF
TGTGCCAGCACCCCGACTAGCGGAATATACAATGAGCAGTTCTTC
>TRBJ2-1|-|TRBV9|-
CASSVGPGSIDEQFF
TGTGCCAGCAGCGTAGGACCAGGGTCTATCGATGAGCAGTTCTTC
>TRBJ2-5|-|TRBV14|TRBD2
CASSQWDGGKETQYF
TGTGCCAGCAGCCAATGGGACGGGGGGAAAGAGACCCAGTACTTC
>TRBJ1-1|-|TRBV13|-
CASSWKTGNTEAFF
TGTGCCAGCAGCTGGAAAACAGGGAACACTGAAGCTTTCTTT
>TRBJ2-5|-|TRBV25-1|TRBD1
CASSHTGTGSKKTQYF
TGTGCCAGCAGCCATACCGGGACAGGGTCGAAAAAGACCCAGTACTTC
>TRBJ1-6|-|TRBV28|TRBD1
CASSLRGQGSSPLHF
TGTGCCAGCAGTTTACGGGGACAGGGTAGTTCACCCCTCCACTTT